Below are 15 T cell receptor beta chains sequenced from a single sample in a study of cytomegalovirus exposure and HLA in healthy donors. This PCR relied on a set of 60 Vbeta primers and 13 Jbeta primers. Repertoires were generated with immunoSEQ multiplex PCR, while TCRdb's copy carries only in-frame clones and drops some. The sample has tens of thousands of clones, approximately 67% seen once. Sequencing was performed on PBMCs. The receptor set was obtained from a male donor in good health and CMV-seropositive.

This clone has a handful of counts. The rearrangement joins TRBV5-6 to TRBJ1-1, with D hard to call. This CDR3 comprises 14 residues. Germline CDR1 SGHDT, CDR2 YYEEEE. The ends were cut back, 2 bases at V and 2 bases at J, with 10 bases in the middle. The CDR3, as DNA: TGTGCCAGCAGCTTATACGGGATAAACACTGAAGCTTTCTTT. Encoded protein: CASSLYGINTEAFF.

The chain has TRBV7-8 and TRBJ1-1; 11 bases fit TRBD1. V gave up 1 base and J gave up 4 bases; unmatched junction bases: 5. Germline CDR1 is SGHVS and CDR2 is FQNEAQ. The length of the CDR3 is 16 residues. The CDR3 DNA follows: TGTGCCAGCAGCTTAGGGGGGGGGACAGGGGGCACTGAAGCTTTCTTT. This translates into CASSLGGGTGGTEAFF. The variable domain in full, completed from reference TRBV7-8 and TRBJ1-1, reads GAGVSQSPRYKVAKRGQDVALRCDPISGHVSLFWYQQALGQGPEFLTYFQNEAQLDKSGLPSDRFFAERPEGSVSTLKIQRTQQEDSAVYLCASSLGGGTGGTEAFFGQGTRLTVV.

This clone showed up just once. The chain couples TRBV7-8 to TRBJ2-2, with 8 bases aligning to TRBD1. Germline CDR1 reads SGHVS; CDR2 reads FQNEAQ. V shed 3 bases, J shed 0 bases, and the junction held 6 bases outside the gene matches. This CDR3 region has 17 residues. CDR3 loop: CASSFAQDRANTGELFF. The CDR3 coding sequence is TGTGCCAGCAGCTTCGCCCAGGACAGGGCGAACACCGGGGAGCTGTTTTTT. Full variable domain (outside the CDR3, taken from reference TRBV7-8 and TRBJ2-2): GAGVSQSPRYKVAKRGQDVALRCDPISGHVSLFWYQQALGQGPEFLTYFQNEAQLDKSGLPSDRFFAERPEGSVSTLKIQRTQQEDSAVYLCASSFAQDRANTGELFFGEGSRLTVL.

The chain has TRBV6-1 and TRBJ2-3; TRBD2 aligns across 7 bases. V trimming: 1 base; J trimming: 6 bases; junction bases outside the gene matches: 4. The CDR3 loop spans 14 amino acids. Germline V lookup: CDR1 MNHNS, CDR2 SASEGT. Here the CDR3 DNA reads TGTGCCAGCAGTGAAGGGGGAGGGAAGGATACGCAGTATTTT. It codes for CASSEGGGKDTQYF.

The V and J genes are TRBV5-1 and TRBJ1-2, with D hard to call. The CDR3 has 14 amino acids. CDR1 SGHRS and CDR2 YFSETQ come from the germline V gene. Deletions cut 3 bases from V and 6 bases from J, with 15 bases between. The CDR3 loop reads CASSSLERVDGYTF. The CDR3 DNA sequence: TGCGCCAGCAGCTCCCTGGAGAGGGTAGATGGCTACACCTTC.

The chain combines TRBV7-6 with TRBJ2-1, with D possibly TRBD1 on 6 matching bases. CDR3 size: 16 residues. Trimming pared 0 bases from V and 4 bases from J, leaving 13 bases between. The V gene's germline CDR1 is SGHVS and CDR2 FNYEAQ. The CDR3 protein is CASSLAIGGGYNEQFF. The CDR3, as DNA: TGTGCCAGCAGCTTAGCTATAGGGGGTGGGTACAATGAGCAGTTCTTC. Using reference TRBV7-6 and TRBJ2-1 for the parts outside the CDR3, the full variable domain is GAGVSQSPRYKVTKRGQDVALRCDPISGHVSLYWYRQALGQGPEFLTYFNYEAQQDKSGLPNDRFSAERPEGSISTLTIQRTEQRDSAMYRCASSLAIGGGYNEQFFGPGTRLTVL.

This clone was recorded only once. The chain carries TRBV7-9 and TRBJ1-1; D gene uncertain. This CDR3 comprises 13 residues. V was clipped by 7 bases and J by 1 base, with 10 bases between them. Germline V gives CDR1 SEHNR, CDR2 FQNEAQ (reference sequence). CDR3 loop: CASTLQANTEAFF. CDR3 coding DNA: TGTGCCAGCACCTTGCAAGCGAACACTGAAGCTTTCTTT.

The sample holds a few counts of this clone. The genes are TRBV9 and TRBJ2-1, with D possibly matching TRBD1 (6 bases). V was shortened by 0 bases and J by 4 bases, with 14 bases between the two germline ends. The CDR3 runs 16 residues. Germline-derived CDR1 and CDR2 are SGDLS and YYNGEE. CDR3 DNA sequence: TGTGCCAGCAGCGTAGGGGGCAGGGGTCTGTACAATGAGCAGTTCTTC. This translates into CASSVGGRGLYNEQFF.

This clone was recorded a few times. The chain carries TRBV11-1 and TRBJ1-1, with TRBD1 matching 7 bases. The CDR3 runs to 14 residues. The junction had 9 bases not matched to a gene; V was cut back by 3 bases and J by 8 bases. In germline, CDR1 is SGHAT, CDR2 FQDESV (reference sequence). The CDR3 sequence is CASSLGDRALEAFF. DNA for the CDR3: TGTGCCAGCAGCTTGGGGGACAGAGCTCTCGAAGCTTTCTTT.

This clone has a single count. The rearrangement joins TRBV28 to TRBJ2-7; D not resolved. The CDR3 runs 10 residues. V was clipped by 6 bases and J by 9 bases, with 9 bases between them. Germline CDR1 MDHEN, CDR2 SYDVKM. CDR3 loop: CASSRRGQYF. CDR3 sequence (DNA): TGTGCCAGCAGCCGTAGAGGGCAGTACTTC.

The V call is TRBV10-3, the J call TRBJ1-1; 10 positions agree with TRBD1. Germline trimming cut 1 base from V and 0 bases from J; bases unmatched to any gene: 5. Looked up from germline, CDR1 is ENHRY and CDR2 is SYGVKD. This CDR3 has 17 amino acids. The CDR3 region is CAISELGTGAVNTEAFF. The CDR3 nucleotides read TGTGCCATCAGTGAGTTGGGGACAGGGGCGGTGAACACTGAAGCTTTCTTT.

The chain has TRBV7-8 and TRBJ1-5, with TRBD1 matching over 9 bases. Germline values: CDR1 SGHVS, CDR2 FQNEAQ. The trim removed 4 bases at V and 5 bases at J, leaving 6 bases unmatched. The CDR3 has 15 residues. The CDR3 region has the DNA TGTGCCAGCAGCTGGGGACAGGGTTTGTATCAGCCCCAGCATTTT. Residues: CASSWGQGLYQPQHF.

This clone was found a few times. V usage is TRBV29-1 and J usage is TRBJ1-1, with a possible D match to TRBD1 (6 bases). From germline, CDR1 is SQVTM and CDR2 ANQGSEA. The V gene lost 6 bases and the J gene lost 0 bases, with 14 bases spanning the gap. This CDR3 is built from 14 residues. This CDR3 is CSVPLPGVNTEAFF. The CDR3 region has the DNA TGCAGCGTCCCACTTCCAGGGGTGAACACTGAAGCTTTCTTT. Full variable domain (rest looked up from reference TRBV29-1 and TRBJ1-1): SAVISQKPSRDICQRGTSLTIQCQVDSQVTMMFWYRQQPGQSLTLIATANQGSEATYESGFVIDKFPISRPNLTFSTLTVSNMSPEDSSIYLCSVPLPGVNTEAFFGQGTRLTVV.

This clone was found a few times. V gene TRBV7-9 combines with J gene TRBJ2-5; 9 bases agree with TRBD2. Germline V gives CDR1 SEHNR, CDR2 FQNEAQ (reference sequence). V dropped 3 bases and J dropped 6; count of bases not matched to a gene: 5. This CDR3 region has 14 residues. This CDR3 reads CASSLPSGVKTQYF. The CDR3 DNA reads TGTGCCAGCAGCTTGCCTAGCGGGGTGAAGACCCAGTACTTC.

This clone appeared a few times. The chain uses TRBV6-5 and TRBJ2-3, with TRBD2 matching over 8 bases. The CDR3 length is 14 residues. After removal of 7 bases from V and 4 bases from J, the junction contained 7 bases not matched to a gene. Per germline, CDR1 MNHEY and CDR2 SVGAGI. CDR3 protein: CASMNGGAPDTQYF. DNA of the CDR3: TGTGCCAGCATGAACGGGGGGGCTCCAGATACGCAGTATTTT.